A single sample gave rise to the 30 T cell receptor beta chains below, sequenced in a study of cytomegalovirus exposure and HLA in healthy donors. Primers included in the PCR were 60 Vbeta and 13 Jbeta primers. The protocol was immunoSEQ multiplex PCR, while the TCRdb copy is restricted to in-frame clones and leaves out a portion. Its clone listing holds around 29,000 clones. The sequenced sample consisted of PBMCs. These receptor sequences come from a man younger than 45 in good health and CMV-seronegative.

The chain is built from TRBV12-1 and TRBJ1-3; the D call of TRBD1 is as the table states it, not checked on the DNA. TRBV12-1 is a pseudogene locus. The CDR3 is 15 residues long. The CDR3 sequence is CASSFNTRAGNTIYF. The CDR3 DNA is TGTGCCAGCAGCTTTAATACCAGGGCTGGAAACACCATATATTTT.

V gene TRBV7-2 combines with J gene TRBJ1-5, with 7 nucleotides matching TRBD1. The CDR3 runs to 16 residues. Germline CDR1 is SGHTA and CDR2 is FQGNSA. Trimming cost V 5 bases and J 4 bases; bases outside gene matches: 11. The CDR3 DNA sequence: TGTGCCAGCAGCCCATTTGCCGGGACAGAGAATCAGCCCCAGCATTTT. Amino acids: CASSPFAGTENQPQHF.

The chain links TRBV14 to TRBJ2-5; possible D gene TRBD2, 6 bases. V was cut by 5 bases and J by 1 base, with 20 bases left in between. Per germline, CDR1 SGHDN and CDR2 FVKESK. CDR3 length equals 17 residues. The CDR3 region is CASSAKGLAAPQETQYF. The CDR3 DNA follows: TGTGCCAGCAGCGCTAAAGGATTAGCGGCACCCCAAGAGACCCAGTACTTC.

The CDR3, as DNA: TGTGCCAGCAGTCCACTAGCGGGAGTGCAAGAGACCCAGTACTTC. Translated: CASSPLAGVQETQYF. This chain joins TRBV6-5 and TRBJ2-5, with TRBD2 matching 11 bases. Losses at the gene ends were 5 bases for V and 2 bases for J; bases not matched to a gene: 4. Per the germline V gene, CDR1 is MNHEY and CDR2 is SVGAGI. The CDR3 covers 15 residues.

The DNA for the CDR3 is TGTGCCAGCAGCTTAGTTACCCGGTGGAACACTGAAGCTTTCTTT. Translated, it gives CASSLVTRWNTEAFF. The genes are TRBV11-1 and TRBJ1-1, with unresolved D. Germline loops: CDR1 SGHAT, CDR2 FQDESV (reference sequence). There are 15 residues in the CDR3. With 1 base removed from V and 1 base from J, the gap between germline ends came to 10 bases.

The chain carries TRBV28 and TRBJ2-5, with D tentatively TRBD1 (6 bases). This CDR3 is built from 15 residues. The germline V gene has CDR1 MDHEN and CDR2 SYDVKM. V was trimmed by 2 bases and J by 5 bases, leaving 15 bases between them. The CDR3 here is CASSLLQGSTETQYF. CDR3 DNA sequence: TGTGCCAGCAGTTTACTGCAGGGGAGTACGGAGACCCAGTACTTC.

V and J are TRBV18 and TRBJ1-2; D possibly corresponds to TRBD1 (5 bases). CDR3 length: 13 amino acids. Looked up from germline, CDR1 is KGHSH and CDR2 is LQKENI. Trimming removed 2 bases at V and 2 bases at J, with 6 bases between. The chain's CDR3 is CASSPGGNYGYTF. The CDR3, as DNA: TGTGCCAGCTCACCAGGGGGGAACTATGGCTACACCTTC.

This sequence joins TRBV10-3 and TRBJ1-2; 10 bases agree with TRBD1. Germline loops: CDR1 ENHRY, CDR2 SYGVKD. J lost 3 bases, V lost 0 bases, and 7 bases had no gene match. The CDR3 consists of 17 residues. As DNA, the CDR3 is TGTGCCATCAGTGAGTCTGGACAGGGGGTTGCGGACTATGGCTACACCTTC. Translation: CAISESGQGVADYGYTF.

The chain carries TRBV5-5 and TRBJ2-2, with a tentative D call TRBD1 (5 bases). This CDR3 has 14 amino acids. The V and J ends lost 4 bases and 2 bases respectively, with 9 bases between them. The germline CDR1 and CDR2 sequences are SGHKS and YYEKEE (reference sequence). CDR3 region: CASSRGRNTGELFF. DNA for the CDR3: TGTGCCAGCAGCAGGGGCCGTAACACCGGGGAGCTGTTTTTT.

The V call is TRBV5-4, the J call TRBJ1-1; D uncertain. The CDR3 covers 15 residues. Germline V CDR1 and CDR2: SGHNT, YYREEE (reference sequence). The V and J ends lost 4 bases and 3 bases respectively, with 16 bases between them. CDR3 region: CASSQRGVGYTEAFF. The CDR3 bases are TGTGCCAGCAGCCAACGGGGTGTTGGATACACTGAAGCTTTCTTT.

V gene TRBV6-5 combines with J gene TRBJ2-5; no reliable D call. The germline V gene encodes CDR1 MNHEY and CDR2 SVGAGI. The CDR3 is made up of 14 amino acids. V dropped 0 bases and J dropped 4 bases, with 9 bases sitting between them. CDR3 sequence (DNA): TGTGCCAGCAGTTACTCGAGCGCCGCAGAGACCCAGTACTTC. Its translation: CASSYSSAAETQYF.

The chain is built from TRBV6-5 and TRBJ1-5; 11 nucleotides agree with TRBD1. Germline trimming cut 6 bases from V and 1 base from J; bases unmatched to any gene: 2. Germline CDR1 and CDR2: MNHEY and SVGAGI. This CDR3 spans 15 amino acids. CDR3 coding DNA: TGTGCCAGCAGAAGGACAGGGGGCAGCAATCAGCCCCAGCATTTT. Amino acid sequence: CASRRTGGSNQPQHF.

The V and J genes are TRBV7-2 and TRBJ2-1; TRBD2 matches at 12 bases. J gave up 7 bases and V 3 bases, and 7 bases lay outside the gene matches. CDR3 length: 16 amino acids. The germline gives CDR1 SGHTA, CDR2 FQGNSA. The CDR3 nucleotides are TGTGCCAGCAGCTTTCGGACTAGCGGGATAATGAATGAGCAGTTCTTC. It codes for CASSFRTSGIMNEQFF.

The rearrangement joins TRBV19 to TRBJ1-5; D gene ambiguous. The V gene lost 7 bases and the J gene lost 11 bases, with 15 bases spanning the gap. Germline lookup yields CDR1 LNHDA and CDR2 SQIVND (reference sequence). The CDR3 spans 12 residues. DNA of the CDR3: TGTGCCAGTATTGATTCAAGCGGGGCCCAGCATTTT. Translation gives CASIDSSGAQHF.

V usage is TRBV27 and J usage is TRBJ2-7, with D maybe TRBD2 (6 bases). Germline CDR1 reads MNHEY; CDR2 reads SMNVEV (reference sequence). V was shortened by 4 bases and J by 3 bases, with 13 bases between the two germline ends. The CDR3 has 14 residues. CDR3 DNA sequence: TGTGCCAGCAGTTGGGGGACTTTTGGCTACGAGCAGTACTTC. Translating gives CASSWGTFGYEQYF.

The chain uses TRBV28 and TRBJ2-5; 10 nucleotides align to TRBD2. The DNA matches TRBJ2-7 better at its end, which makes the J call doubtful. Germline V gives CDR1 MDHEN, CDR2 SYDVKM. The CDR3 has 15 residues. The CDR3 coding sequence is TGTGCCAGCAATACTTTAGGGCTAGCGGGAGTCGAGCAGTACTTC. Translating gives CASNTLGLAGVEQYF.

The gene calls are TRBV27 and TRBJ1-2; D call uncertain. The CDR3 length is 13 residues. The V gene lost 4 bases and the J gene lost 8 bases, with 14 bases spanning the gap. Germline-derived CDR1 and CDR2 are MNHEY and SMNVEV (reference sequence). CDR3 coding DNA: TGTGCCAGCAGTTCCACTCGGACTGACGGCTACACCTTC. Encoded protein: CASSSTRTDGYTF.

This chain uses TRBV28 with TRBJ2-2; no firm D call. CDR1 and CDR2 from the germline V gene are MDHEN and SYDVKM. The V and J ends lost 3 bases and 2 bases respectively, with 4 bases between them. The CDR3 is made up of 13 amino acids. CDR3 residues: CASSFLNTGELFF. CDR3 nucleotides: TGTGCCAGCAGTTTCTTAAACACCGGGGAGCTGTTTTTT.

The rearrangement links TRBV13 to TRBJ1-1; 7 bases are a match to TRBD1. V shed 3 bases, J shed 1 base, and the junction held 5 bases outside the gene matches. CDR1 is PRHDT and CDR2 is FYEKMQ in the germline V gene (reference sequence). CDR3 length equals 15 residues. CDR3 DNA: TGTGCCAGCAGCTTGGAGAACAGGGGGAACACTGAAGCTTTCTTT. Translating it yields CASSLENRGNTEAFF.

The gene calls are TRBV7-3 and TRBJ2-2; D is unclear. The CDR3 loop spans 13 amino acids. Deletions cut 2 bases from V and 4 bases from J, with 5 bases between. Germline V gene sequence: CDR1 SGHTA, CDR2 FQGTGA. In DNA, the CDR3 is TGTGCCAGCAGCTTATGGAGCACCGGGGAGCTGTTTTTT. Its protein product is CASSLWSTGELFF.

The rearrangement links TRBV5-1 to TRBJ2-3; the match to TRBD1 covers 7 bases. Per germline, CDR1 SGHRS and CDR2 YFSETQ. The junction had 6 bases not matched to a gene; V was cut back by 0 bases and J by 2 bases. The CDR3 is made up of 16 amino acids. The DNA for the CDR3 is TGCGCCAGCAGCTTGGGGACAGGACCCTACACAGATACGCAGTATTTT. This gives the protein CASSLGTGPYTDTQYF.

The chain links TRBV4-3 to TRBJ1-2; 12 bases map to TRBD1. The CDR3 is 17 residues long. Germline assignment: CDR1 LGHNA and CDR2 YSLEER. V dropped 0 bases and J dropped 4; count of bases not matched to a gene: 6. The CDR3 DNA reads as TGCGCCAGCAGCCAAGACCCCGGGACAGGGGGCGCCTATGGCTACACCTTC. Protein sequence: CASSQDPGTGGAYGYTF.

The chain carries TRBV7-2 and TRBJ2-7, with D possibly TRBD1 on 6 matching bases. The CDR3 consists of 14 residues. V dropped 5 bases and J dropped 0 bases, with 11 bases sitting between them. The germline gives CDR1 SGHTA, CDR2 FQGNSA. The CDR3 DNA reads TGTGCCAGCAGCGCACAGGGCCTCTCCTACGAGCAGTACTTC. Protein product: CASSAQGLSYEQYF.

The chain links TRBV9 to TRBJ1-6, with 9 bases identical to TRBD1. The CDR3 runs 14 residues. The ends lost 2 bases at V and 14 bases at J; junction bases unmatched: 8. CDR1 is SGDLS and CDR2 is YYNGEE in the germline V gene. The CDR3: CASSVGQGGAALHF. CDR3 DNA sequence: TGTGCCAGCAGCGTGGGACAGGGAGGTGCGGCCCTCCACTTT.

The genes are TRBV7-2 and TRBJ2-7, with a tentative D call TRBD2 (5 bases). The CDR3 runs 16 residues. V lost 1 base to trimming and J lost 2 bases, with 15 bases between them. Germline-derived CDR1 and CDR2 are SGHTA and FQGNSA. CDR3 nucleotide sequence: TGTGCCAGCAGCTTAGTCTTAGCGTCACCCGCCTACGAGCAGTACTTC. Translation gives CASSLVLASPAYEQYF. The full variable domain, in which reference TRBV7-2 and TRBJ2-7 provide the parts outside the CDR3, is GAGVSQSPSNKVTEKGKDVELRCDPISGHTALYWYRQSLGQGLEFLIYFQGNSAPDKSGLPSDRFSAERTGGSVSTLTIQRTQQEDSAVYLCASSLVLASPAYEQYFGPGTRLTVT.

The chain uses TRBV5-4 and TRBJ2-7, with 10 nucleotides matching TRBD1. Germline CDR1 reads SGHNT; CDR2 reads YYREEE (reference sequence). The CDR3 runs to 14 residues. The V gene end was trimmed by 5 bases and the J gene end by 3 bases; junction bases not matched to a gene: 5. The CDR3 loop reads CASSWDRGVYEQYF. The CDR3 bases are TGTGCCAGCAGTTGGGACAGGGGAGTCTACGAGCAGTACTTC.

The genes are TRBV2 and TRBJ1-4, with 8 bases matching TRBD1. With 7 bases clipped from V and 8 bases from J, the junction kept 12 bases outside the gene matches. The CDR3 loop spans 15 amino acids. CDR1 SNHLY and CDR2 FYNNEI come from the germline V gene. The CDR3 DNA is TGTGCCAGCACCCACCCCGGGACAGGTGTCGAAAAACTGTTTTTT. Translation gives CASTHPGTGVEKLFF. Together with reference TRBV2 and TRBJ1-4, the CDR3 gives the full variable domain: EPEVTQTPSHQVTQMGQEVILRCVPISNHLYFYWYRQILGQKVEFLVSFYNNEISEKSEIFDDQFSVERPDGSNFTLKIRSTKLEDSAMYFCASTHPGTGVEKLFFGSGTQLSVL.

The gene calls are TRBV7-6 and TRBJ2-7; 7 bases align to TRBD1. V lost 0 bases, J lost 2 bases, and 19 bases stayed unmatched. Germline values: CDR1 SGHVS, CDR2 FNYEAQ. This CDR3 comprises 20 residues. The CDR3 sequence: CASSLALRGRNTNPTYEQYF. DNA for the CDR3: TGTGCCAGCAGCTTAGCGTTAAGGGGGCGCAACACGAACCCGACCTACGAGCAGTACTTC.

This sequence joins TRBV9 and TRBJ2-1; 8 positions match TRBD2. CDR3 size: 17 residues. Germline values: CDR1 SGDLS, CDR2 YYNGEE. Unmatched junction bases numbered 16, after V lost 3 bases and J lost 8 bases. The CDR3 DNA is TGTGCCAGCAGCGCCTTCAACGGGGGGGACGGTAGTGATGAGCAGTTCTTC. Translated, it gives CASSAFNGGDGSDEQFF.

V is TRBV19 and J is TRBJ1-4, with TRBD1 matching 11 bases. Germline CDR1 LNHDA, CDR2 SQIVND (reference sequence). This CDR3 is built from 17 residues. V trimming: 4 bases; J trimming: 0 bases; junction bases outside the gene matches: 4. CDR3 region: CASSTDRGLATNEKLFF. Here the CDR3 DNA reads TGTGCCAGTAGTACGGACAGGGGGCTTGCAACTAATGAAAAACTGTTTTTT.